The 9 T cell receptor beta chains given below trace back to one sample, sequenced in a study of blood T cell repertoires in COVID-19. Produced via immunoSEQ multiplex PCR; TCRdb's table is partial and in-frame only. The table includes 65,000 or so clones, 81% detected once. Specimen: peripheral blood. The receptors were gathered from a man older than 75 with acute or convalescent COVID-19.

The chain is built from TRBV2 and TRBJ2-3, with no clear D. V was pared by 4 bases and J by 5 bases, with 7 bases between. Germline assignment: CDR1 SNHLY and CDR2 FYNNEI. The CDR3 consists of 12 residues. CDR3: CASSARGDTQYF. CDR3 in DNA: TGTGCCAGCAGTGCACGCGGAGATACGCAGTATTTT. Drawing the rest from reference TRBV2 and TRBJ2-3, the complete variable domain is EPEVTQTPSHQVTQMGQEVILRCVPISNHLYFYWYRQILGQKVEFLVSFYNNEISEKSEIFDDQFSVERPDGSNFTLKIRSTKLEDSAMYFCASSARGDTQYFGPGTRLTVL.

The chain is built from TRBV4-2 and TRBJ2-3; 11 positions match TRBD2. The V segment lost 2 bases and the J segment 4 bases; nucleotides outside the gene matches: 14. Germline CDR1 is LGHNA and CDR2 is YNFKEQ. The CDR3 runs 19 residues. In nucleotides, the CDR3 is TGTGCCAGCAGCCAACTTAAGGCGGCTAGCGGGGGGACGGCAGATACGCAGTATTTT. Protein product: CASSQLKAASGGTADTQYF.

The chain uses TRBV18 and TRBJ1-2; 7 nucleotides agree with TRBD1. The CDR3 loop spans 14 amino acids. Germline lookup yields CDR1 KGHSH and CDR2 LQKENI. V dropped 3 bases and J dropped 2; count of bases not matched to a gene: 3. CDR3 sequence: CASSPGQENYGYTF. DNA of the CDR3: TGTGCCAGCTCACCTGGACAGGAGAACTATGGCTACACCTTC. Supplemented by reference TRBV18 and TRBJ1-2, the full variable domain reads NAGVMQNPRHLVRRRGQEARLRCSPMKGHSHVYWYRQLPEEGLKFMVYLQKENIIDESGMPKERFSAEFPKEGPSILRIQQVVRGDSAAYFCASSPGQENYGYTFGSGTRLTVV.

This chain connects TRBV5-1 to TRBJ2-1; 8 nucleotides line up with TRBD2. This CDR3 has 16 residues. V shed 0 bases, J shed 3 bases, and the junction held 5 bases outside the gene matches. Germline loops: CDR1 SGHRS, CDR2 YFSETQ. The CDR3 loop is CASSLVGGGNYNEQFF. In DNA form, the CDR3 reads TGCGCCAGCAGCTTGGTAGGCGGGGGGAACTACAATGAGCAGTTCTTC.

The chain carries TRBV6-5 and TRBJ1-1; possible D gene TRBD1, 6 bases. CDR3 length: 14 amino acids. V was trimmed by 5 bases and J by 1 base, leaving 11 bases between them. Looked up from germline, CDR1 is MNHEY and CDR2 is SVGAGI. In DNA form, the CDR3 reads TGTGCCAGCAGTCTTTTCAGGGGGAACACTGAAGCTTTCTTT. It specifies CASSLFRGNTEAFF.

The genes are TRBV6-5 and TRBJ1-5, with D perhaps matching TRBD1 (6 bases). The CDR3 is 13 residues long. Trimming pared 8 bases from V and 3 bases from J, leaving 11 bases between. Germline values: CDR1 MNHEY, CDR2 SVGAGI. This CDR3 reads CASRTAINQPQHF. The CDR3 DNA sequence: TGTGCCAGCCGGACAGCGATCAATCAGCCCCAGCATTTT.

The chain couples TRBV4-1 to TRBJ1-1; tentatively, D is TRBD1 (5 bases). CDR3 size: 15 residues. V lost 1 base and J lost 5, with 14 bases in between. CDR1 and CDR2 (germline): MGHRA, YSYEKL. The CDR3, as DNA: TGCGCCAGCAGCCAAGTCTATTCGCGGGGGACTGAAGCTTTCTTT. Translating gives CASSQVYSRGTEAFF.

This chain links TRBV5-1 with TRBJ1-1; 9 nucleotides line up with TRBD1. CDR3 length equals 16 residues. V trimming: 7 bases; J trimming: 3 bases; junction bases outside the gene matches: 13. Looked up from germline, CDR1 is SGHRS and CDR2 is YFSETQ. For the CDR3, the DNA is TGCGCCAGCGGGACAGGGTTCGGCTTAGGAGACACTGAAGCTTTCTTT. Its protein is CASGTGFGLGDTEAFF.

In its sample, this clone was seen a few times. The J gene is TRBJ1-1, the V gene TRBV18, with TRBD1 as a possible D gene (6 bases). CDR3 length: 13 residues. Between the trimmed V and J ends, which lost 2 bases and 4 bases, there was a span of 8 bases. From germline, CDR1 is KGHSH and CDR2 LQKENI. This chain's CDR3 is CASSPDRSTEAFF. The DNA of the CDR3 is TGTGCCAGCTCACCAGACAGGAGCACTGAAGCTTTCTTT.